The sequence of this TCR beta chain was determined in a study of lymphopenia after photon versus proton radiotherapy (dated by TCRdb to the late 2010s). Regarding the research as a whole: In patients with gastrointestinal tumors who developed high-grade lymphopenia, the study compared the immunological effects of photon radiation therapy with those of proton radiation therapy. The cohort included 20 patients with gastrointestinal tumors who developed lymphopenia after receiving either photon or proton therapy. The study was designed to characterize how the impact on the immune system differs between the two radiation modalities.

Reading the germline V gene gives CDR1 SGHVS and CDR2 FNYEAQ. The CDR3 measures 13 amino acids from cysteine to phenylalanine. Kept here is only the CDR3 DNA, which spans 39 bases and is read in frame from base 1. Ends trimmed: V by 3 bases, J by 5 bases; bases unmatched to a gene: 1. The receptor library was made with the immunoSEQ multiplex PCR assay. T cell repertoires were profiled by deep sequencing of rearranged TCR beta loci, alongside multiparametric flow cytometry. Drawn from immuneACCESS, this table holds only the in-frame rearrangements with V and J called that TCRdb kept. Clones are partly lost; checked studies trace under half to an unresolved V gene and leave the rest unexplained. Within this sample are some 170,000 clones, with about 88% of them counted one time only. Together, the top ten hold approximately 4.8% of the sample. What the research found in general, with its limitations: Across the cohort, a larger post-nadir drop in TCR diversity was inversely correlated with overall survival time among patients who died. Proton-treated patients stayed relatively stable during treatment, while photon-treated patients lost naive T cells and TCR diversity and gained effector/memory populations. Once the lymphocyte count had reached its nadir, the repertoires of photon-treated patients showed oligoclonal expansion, particularly of CD8+ Temra cells, and this expansion drove the decline in diversity. The authors looked at the survival association only in patients who died, and they framed better survival with proton therapy as a possibility rather than a demonstrated result.

Of note for this clone: The specificity of this receptor is unknown. Base qualities are not at hand, and no much larger clone is one base apart.

Material: peripheral blood, obtained from a patient treated with photon-based radiotherapy. The receptor was derived from a man aged 50-59 years with gastric cancer. The V and J genes are TRBV7-6 and TRBJ1-5, and 7 bases in between align with TRBD1. The CDR3 region reads CASSFTGDQPQHF. The base sequence is TGTGCCAGCAGCTTCACAGGGGATCAGCCCCAGCATTTT.